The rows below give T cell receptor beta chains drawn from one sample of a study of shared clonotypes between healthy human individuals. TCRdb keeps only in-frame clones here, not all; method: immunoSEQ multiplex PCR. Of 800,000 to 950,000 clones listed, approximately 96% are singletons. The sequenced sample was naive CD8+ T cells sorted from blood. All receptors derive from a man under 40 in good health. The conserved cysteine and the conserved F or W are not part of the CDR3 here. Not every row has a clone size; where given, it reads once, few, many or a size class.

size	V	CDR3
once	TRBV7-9	ASSFSATGPYEQY
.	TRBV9	ASSAYPGGQYEQY
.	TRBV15	ATSTHNLTYNEQF
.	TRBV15	ATSGRKTWSNQPQH
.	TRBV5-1	ASSSSGGYYNEQF
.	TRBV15	ATSRDGTVQETQY
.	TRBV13	ASSLGAGGGQPQH
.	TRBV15	ATSGGKTGTYNEQF
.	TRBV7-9	ASSLVQEPYQETQY
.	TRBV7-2	ASSLAATGLAGYT
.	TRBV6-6	ASSPLSGREQY
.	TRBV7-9	ASSLSGNTEAF
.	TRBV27	ASSLKINYGYT
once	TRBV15	ATSRETGVSPGELF
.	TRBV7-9	ASSLPSHGEQF
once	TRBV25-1	ASSDPRQGACLNYGYT
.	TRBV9	ASSVGDVGGSSYNEQF
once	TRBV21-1	ASSAHSGRAQNLCNEQF
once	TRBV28	ASSTIIHRQGKFHNEQF
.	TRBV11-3	ASSLESNRGGRQPQH
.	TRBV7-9	ASSLTGVGGTEAF
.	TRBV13	ASSTRDRGNTEAF
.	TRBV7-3	ASSSRLGRETQY
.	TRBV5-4	ASSLNRDLNTEAF